This TCR beta chain was captured in a study of read filtering for tumor transcriptome and immune sequencing. Study as a whole: Mean patient age was roughly 70 years, range about 45 to 85; around 17 male, 11 to 15 female. Revised staging placed about 8 patients in R-ISS I, about 17 in II, more than five in III. RNA-seq yielded only about 75 to 1273 TCR reads, IR-seq about 3.5 to 10.27 million.

This clonotype has only one observation. A clone one base away is much larger, so this may be a read error. This library used around 400 ng RNA and molecular barcoded adaptors spanning alpha/delta and beta/gamma chains. From the reads, TCRdb called clonotypes with MiXCR, one entry per CDR3 protein. This sample has roughly 67,000 distinct CDR3 sequences; approximately 19% occur once, and the top ten carry 11%. Bone marrow was sampled from every patient at the time of active disease. CDR3 size: 14 residues. The germline CDR1 and CDR2 sequences are SQVTM and ANQGSEA. The rearrangement uses TRBV29-1 and TRBJ2-5, with D unclear. Specimen: a population of CD138-negative cells sorted from bone marrow. The TCR was taken from a donor at least 40 years old with multiple myeloma. CDR3 in amino acids: CSVLTRVWQETRYF. For the CDR3, the DNA is TGCAGCGTGTTAACCCGGGTGTGGCAAGAGACCCGGTACTTC.